This TCR beta chain was identified in a study of T cell changes during pregnancy in multiple sclerosis. The CDR3 runs 12 residues. Germline V lookup: CDR1 SNHLY, CDR2 FYNNEI. Trimming took off 8 bases at V and 0 bases at J, with 8 bases between the two ends. Sequencing was performed with immunoSEQ multiplex PCR; in TCRdb, only in-frame clones are kept and a portion is missing. The sample lists 20,000 to 30,000 clones, around 86% occurring once. This specimen was CD4+ T cells from peripheral blood mononuclear cells, taken in the second trimester of pregnancy. The clonotype was recovered from a female donor in good health, enrolled as a control in a pregnancy study. The chain has TRBV2 and TRBJ2-7; a possible D gene is TRBD2 (6 bases). This CDR3 is CASLANSYEQYF. The CDR3 DNA is TGTGCCAGCCTAGCGAACTCCTACGAGCAGTACTTC.